The 29 T cell receptor beta chains in this list originate from one sample, sequenced in a study of cytomegalovirus exposure and HLA in healthy donors. Clones were read by immunoSEQ multiplex PCR, and TCRdb kept only the in-frame ones, dropping some. The top ten clones hold around 1.2% of a sample with 150,000 to 200,000 clones, about 81% of them seen once. Material: PBMCs. These receptors were obtained from a woman under 40 in good health and CMV-seronegative.

CDR3 DNA sequence: TGTGCCACCAGCAGAGAGGGACTAGGACGACATGAGCAGTTCTTC. This sequence encodes CATSREGLGRHEQFF. The rearrangement links TRBV15 to TRBJ2-1; 8 bases are shared with TRBD2. This CDR3 is 15 amino acids long. Looked up from germline, CDR1 is LNHNV and CDR2 is YYDKDF (reference sequence). J was trimmed by 8 bases and V by 0 bases; bases with no gene match: 6.

This chain connects TRBV9 to TRBJ1-3, with a tentative D call TRBD1 (5 bases). CDR1 and CDR2 from the germline V gene are SGDLS and YYNGEE. The CDR3 consists of 15 residues. The V gene lost 3 bases and the J gene lost 0 bases, with 10 bases spanning the gap. Written as DNA, the CDR3 is TGTGCCAGCAGCGCACAGGAACTCTCTGGAAACACCATATATTTT. Its protein product is CASSAQELSGNTIYF.

The chain links TRBV2 to TRBJ1-3; 7 nucleotides agree with TRBD1. V trimming: 7 bases; J trimming: 2 bases; junction bases outside the gene matches: 5. Germline-derived CDR1 and CDR2 are SNHLY and FYNNEI. The CDR3 consists of 14 residues. The CDR3 protein is CASTVDRAGNTIYF. CDR3 coding DNA: TGTGCCAGCACCGTTGACAGGGCTGGAAACACCATATATTTT.

This clone was seen a single time. This chain joins TRBV15 and TRBJ1-1; D gene uncertain. Germline loops: CDR1 LNHNV, CDR2 YYDKDF (reference sequence). Trimming pared 0 bases from V and 1 base from J, leaving 6 bases between. The length of the CDR3 is 14 residues. The CDR3 protein is CATSREVRNTEAFF. The CDR3 DNA reads TGTGCCACCAGCAGAGAGGTCAGGAACACTGAAGCTTTCTTT.

This chain uses TRBV28 with TRBJ1-1; D gene unclear. The CDR3 has 14 residues. Germline V CDR1 and CDR2: MDHEN, SYDVKM. With 1 base removed from V and 6 bases from J, the gap between germline ends came to 12 bases. CDR3 nucleotides: TGTGCCAGCAGTTTATTCCCGGGATCGGCTGAAGCTTTCTTT. This sequence encodes CASSLFPGSAEAFF. Full variable domain (missing parts from reference TRBV28 and TRBJ1-1): DVKVTQSSRYLVKRTGEKVFLECVQDMDHENMFWYRQDPGLGLRLIYFSYDVKMKEKGDIPEGYSVSREKKERFSLILESASTNQTSMYLCASSLFPGSAEAFFGQGTRLTVV.

This sequence joins TRBV27 and TRBJ2-2; 11 bases map to TRBD2. There are 16 residues in the CDR3. Trimming at V came to 5 bases and at J to 2 bases, leaving 4 bases not matched to a gene. Germline CDR1 and CDR2: MNHEY and SMNVEV (reference sequence). The CDR3 reads CASSELAGANTGELFF. In DNA, the CDR3 is TGTGCCAGCAGTGAACTAGCGGGGGCCAACACCGGGGAGCTGTTTTTT.

The count of this clone is one. The CDR3 spells CAGGDDEQFF. The CDR3 DNA is TGTGCCGGAGGGGATGATGAGCAGTTCTTC. This chain links TRBV30 with TRBJ2-1; tentative D call: TRBD2 (6 bases). Germline-derived CDR1 and CDR2 are GTSNPN and SVGIG (reference sequence). This CDR3 comprises 10 residues. V lost 8 bases, J lost 8 bases, and 10 bases lay in between.

The table lists this clone with a count of one. The J gene is TRBJ2-7, the V gene TRBV28, with TRBD1 matching over 7 bases. V was clipped by 6 bases and J by 6 bases; unmatched bases: 8. The V gene's germline CDR1 is MDHEN and CDR2 SYDVKM. The CDR3 sequence is 13 residues long. CDR3 loop: CASRRQGYGEQYF. The CDR3 DNA reads as TGTGCCAGCAGACGACAGGGATACGGCGAGCAGTACTTC.

This chain uses TRBV5-1 with TRBJ1-2; D may be TRBD1 (5 bases). Germline CDR1 SGHRS, CDR2 YFSETQ. V dropped 3 bases and J dropped 11 bases, with 14 bases sitting between them. The CDR3 extends over 12 amino acids. The CDR3, as DNA: TGCGCCAGCAGCTCGGGACTCCCGTGGTACACCTTC. It specifies CASSSGLPWYTF.

This clone was counted between two and nine times. The V and J genes are TRBV11-3 and TRBJ2-3, with 8 nucleotides matching TRBD1. The CDR3 loop spans 15 amino acids. Germline V gives CDR1 SGHNT, CDR2 YENEEA. Trimming removed 4 bases from V and 2 bases from J; junction bases left unmatched: 5. CDR3 bases: TGTGCCAGCAGCTCCGGACAGGGAAACACAGATACGCAGTATTTT. This sequence encodes CASSSGQGNTDTQYF.

This clone has only a few counts. This chain uses TRBV30 with TRBJ2-3, with 9 bases identical to TRBD2. The CDR3 extends over 13 amino acids. Looked up from germline, CDR1 is GTSNPN and CDR2 is SVGIG (reference sequence). After removal of 4 bases from V and 1 base from J, the junction contained 0 bases not matched to a gene. The CDR3 DNA reads TGTGCCTGGACTAGCGGGGGCACAGATACGCAGTATTTT. It translates to CAWTSGGTDTQYF.

The V gene is TRBV10-1, the J gene TRBJ1-2, with TRBD1 matching over 10 bases. CDR3 length: 15 residues. V was clipped by 3 bases and J by 4 bases; unmatched bases: 5. Germline-derived CDR1 and CDR2 are WNHNN and SYGVQD (reference sequence). The CDR3 protein is CASSEGTGATYGYTF. The CDR3 DNA reads as TGCGCCAGCAGTGAAGGGACAGGGGCGACCTATGGCTACACCTTC.

This clone was found a few times. This chain joins TRBV29-1 and TRBJ1-2; TRBD1 is a possible D gene (6 bases). V gave up 2 bases and J gave up 8 bases, with 18 bases separating them. Germline values: CDR1 SQVTM, CDR2 ANQGSEA. CDR3 length: 14 residues. DNA for the CDR3: TGCAGCGTTGAAAAAAATCAGGGGACGGGCGGCTACACCTTC. Protein sequence: CSVEKNQGTGGYTF.

This chain connects TRBV29-1 to TRBJ2-5; TRBD2 might be the D (6 bases). The germline CDR1 and CDR2 sequences are SQVTM and ANQGSEA. V lost 4 bases and J lost 1, with 7 bases in between. The CDR3 contains 12 residues. The CDR3 bases are TGCAGCGTTGGCGGGGTCCAAGAGACCCAGTACTTC. This codes for CSVGGVQETQYF.

The rearrangement links TRBV9 to TRBJ2-3; 8 bases align to TRBD2. Germline-derived CDR1 and CDR2 are SGDLS and YYNGEE. V lost 0 bases and J lost 14; bases outside the gene matches: 8. The CDR3 length is 13 residues. DNA for the CDR3: TGTGCCAGCAGCGTAGGAGGCGGGGGGCGGGTGTATTTT. This codes for CASSVGGGGRVYF.

The chain employs TRBV10-2 and TRBJ2-7; 12 nucleotides match TRBD2. Germline V gene lookup returns CDR1 WSHSY and CDR2 SAAADI. The CDR3 consists of 15 residues. J was trimmed by 7 bases and V by 6 bases; bases with no gene match: 10. The CDR3 loop is CASRTSGRRLNEQYF. The CDR3 DNA reads as TGCGCCAGCAGGACTAGCGGGAGAAGGTTAAATGAGCAGTACTTC.

This clone turned up a few times. The rearrangement links TRBV9 to TRBJ1-2; 9 bases agree with TRBD1. The trim removed 4 bases at V and 3 bases at J, leaving 7 bases unmatched. From germline, CDR1 is SGDLS and CDR2 YYNGEE. The CDR3 has 15 residues. In DNA form, the CDR3 reads TGTGCCAGCAGCCCCGGACAGGGGTGGTACTATGGCTACACCTTC. It is translated as CASSPGQGWYYGYTF.

The chain joins TRBV7-2 to TRBJ1-1, with D maybe TRBD1 (6 bases). Germline V CDR1 and CDR2: SGHTA, FQGNSA. Trimming stripped 2 bases from V and 0 bases from J, with 10 bases between. There are 15 residues in the CDR3. The CDR3 loop reads CASSLSGTLNTEAFF. The CDR3 DNA reads TGTGCCAGCAGCTTATCCGGGACACTGAACACTGAAGCTTTCTTT.

The chain recombines TRBV2 with TRBJ1-1; no definite D call. The length of the CDR3 is 15 residues. The V end lost 0 bases, the J end lost 6 bases, and 14 bases lay between the germline ends. The V gene's germline CDR1 is SNHLY and CDR2 FYNNEI. The DNA of the CDR3 is TGTGCCAGCAGTGAAGCGCGGCGGGGTTTATCTGAAGCTTTCTTT. Translation gives CASSEARRGLSEAFF.

The rearrangement links TRBV5-8 to TRBJ2-1, with 11 positions matching TRBD2. The V gene end was trimmed by 4 bases and the J gene end by 5 bases; junction bases not matched to a gene: 5. CDR1 is SGHTS, CDR2 YDEGEE, per germline. This CDR3 region has 15 residues. As DNA, the CDR3 is TGTGCCAGCAGCCCCACTAGCGGGGGCAACAATGAGCAGTTCTTC. Translation: CASSPTSGGNNEQFF.

This clone was seen only a few times. The chain combines TRBV7-3 with TRBJ2-2, with 9 bases identical to TRBD2. The CDR3 totals 17 residues. The germline CDR1 and CDR2 sequences are SGHTA and FQGTGA. V gave up 6 bases and J gave up 7 bases; unmatched junction bases: 15. The CDR3 sequence: CASSRQASGVTNGELFF. CDR3 in DNA: TGTGCCAGCAGTCGACAGGCTAGCGGGGTTACAAACGGGGAGCTGTTTTTT.

The chain is built from TRBV5-4 and TRBJ1-6; the match to TRBD1 covers 7 bases. CDR1 is SGHNT and CDR2 is YYREEE in the germline V gene (reference sequence). The junction had 6 bases not matched to a gene; V was cut back by 0 bases and J by 6 bases. This CDR3 spans 16 amino acids. The CDR3 nucleotides read TGTGCCAGCAGCTTGGCGGCAGGGGGACCTAATTCACCCCTCCACTTT. It specifies CASSLAAGGPNSPLHF.

The chain combines TRBV4-2 with TRBJ2-7; 11 bases align to TRBD2. This CDR3 is 18 amino acids long. CDR1 and CDR2 (germline): LGHNA, YNFKEQ. The junction had 10 bases not matched to a gene; V was cut back by 0 bases and J by 3 bases. The CDR3 is CASSQDPLAGGQVYEQYF. As DNA, the CDR3 is TGTGCCAGCAGCCAAGATCCGCTAGCGGGAGGACAGGTCTACGAGCAGTACTTC.

This clone was seen a few times. Other nucleotide sequences in the sample specify the same CDR3. This chain links TRBV4-1 with TRBJ2-7; 9 bases line up with TRBD2. Germline lookup yields CDR1 MGHRA and CDR2 YSYEKL. The CDR3 has 16 amino acids. V shed 0 bases, J shed 4 bases, and the junction held 7 bases outside the gene matches. CDR3 sequence: CASSQENSGRAYEQYF. The CDR3 DNA reads as TGCGCCAGCAGCCAAGAAAATAGCGGGAGAGCATACGAGCAGTACTTC.

This chain connects TRBV5-6 to TRBJ2-2, with 14 bases matching TRBD2. J was trimmed by 6 bases and V by 4 bases; bases with no gene match: 8. The CDR3 totals 17 residues. CDR1 is SGHDT and CDR2 is YYEEEE in the germline V gene. Here the CDR3 reads CASSVTSGGAIPGELFF. The CDR3 bases are TGTGCCAGCAGCGTGACTAGCGGGGGGGCCATCCCCGGGGAGCTGTTTTTT.

V usage is TRBV5-4 and J usage is TRBJ1-3; possibly TRBD1 for D (5 bases). Trimming pared 4 bases from V and 2 bases from J, leaving 13 bases between. In germline, CDR1 is SGHNT, CDR2 YYREEE (reference sequence). This CDR3 comprises 15 residues. CDR3 region: CASSTRVGAGNTIYF. DNA of the CDR3: TGTGCCAGCAGCACCAGGGTAGGGGCTGGAAACACCATATATTTT.

This sequence joins TRBV6-6 and TRBJ1-2; 7 bases map to TRBD1. From germline, CDR1 is MNHNY and CDR2 SVGAGI (reference sequence). This CDR3 region has 16 residues. V lost 7 bases and J lost 2; bases outside the gene matches: 13. The CDR3 spells CASTTTDRELNYGYTF. The CDR3 DNA reads TGTGCCAGCACCACTACCGACAGGGAATTAAACTATGGCTACACCTTC.

The chain links TRBV30 to TRBJ1-2, with TRBD1 matching over 8 bases. CDR1 and CDR2 from the germline V gene are GTSNPN and SVGIG (reference sequence). V lost 4 bases to trimming and J lost 6 bases; unmatched junction nucleotides: 4. The CDR3 contains 12 residues. The CDR3 DNA reads TGTGCCTGGAATGGACAGGGTGATGGCTACACCTTC. Its translation: CAWNGQGDGYTF.

This sequence joins TRBV5-5 and TRBJ1-5; 7 bases align to TRBD1. CDR1 and CDR2 from the germline V gene are SGHKS and YYEKEE (reference sequence). Trimming cost V 4 bases and J 7 bases; bases outside gene matches: 11. The CDR3 is made up of 15 amino acids. CDR3 residues: CASSEEQGFKQPQHF. The DNA for the CDR3 is TGTGCCAGCAGCGAAGAACAGGGGTTCAAGCAGCCCCAGCATTTT.